These 28 T cell receptor beta chains came from one sample sequenced in a study of blood T cell repertoires in COVID-19. Method: immunoSEQ multiplex PCR; TCRdb's copy keeps in-frame clones and lacks some. The repertoire has about 210,000 clones, 75% to 90% of them found once; the top ten carry nearly 9.5%. The material sequenced was PBMCs or T cells enriched from blood (not recorded which). All receptors derive from a man aged 35-49 years who had recovered from COVID-19.

This clone has a single count. The CDR3 region is CASMVGQSMYEGYGEQFF. The CDR3 nucleotides read TGTGCCAGTATGGTGGGACAGTCTATGTATGAAGGGTATGGTGAGCAGTTCTTC. The chain carries TRBV19 and TRBJ2-1, with 7 bases identical to TRBD1. CDR3 length equals 18 residues. The germline CDR1 and CDR2 sequences are LNHDA and SQIVND (reference sequence). The ends lost 7 bases at V and 9 bases at J; junction bases unmatched: 24. The full variable domain, its missing parts supplied by reference TRBV19 and TRBJ2-1, is DGGITQSPKYLFRKEGQNVTLSCEQNLNHDAMYWYRQDPGQGLRLIYYSQIVNDFQKGDIAEGYSVSREKKESFPLTVTSAQKNPTAFYLCASMVGQSMYEGYGEQFFGPGTRLTVL.

The chain joins TRBV5-1 to TRBJ2-6, with 7 bases matching TRBD1. The CDR3 sequence is 15 residues long. The junction had 3 bases not matched to a gene; V was cut back by 4 bases and J by 2 bases. Germline CDR1 reads SGHRS; CDR2 reads YFSETQ. The chain's CDR3 is CASSPDRAGANVLTF. Written as DNA, the CDR3 is TGCGCCAGCAGCCCTGACAGGGCTGGGGCCAACGTCCTGACTTTC. Using reference TRBV5-1 and TRBJ2-6 for the parts outside the CDR3, the full variable domain is KAGVTQTPRYLIKTRGQQVTLSCSPISGHRSVSWYQQTPGQGLQFLFEYFSETQRNKGNFPGRFSGRQFSNSRSEMNVSTLELGDSALYLCASSPDRAGANVLTFGAGSRLTVL.

The CDR3 DNA sequence: TGTGCCAGCAGTCCCGGACAGACTGAAGCTTTCTTT. Protein sequence: CASSPGQTEAFF. This chain uses TRBV12-3 or TRBV12-4 with TRBJ1-1; weak D call: TRBD1 (6 bases). The CDR3 length is 12 residues. Trimming cost V 5 bases and J 5 bases, with 9 bases left between them.

The rearrangement links TRBV19 to TRBJ1-1; D gene unclear. The CDR3 spans 15 residues. Germline lookup yields CDR1 LNHDA and CDR2 SQIVND (reference sequence). Trimming stripped 5 bases from V and 0 bases from J, with 13 bases between. CDR3 DNA sequence: TGTGCCAGTAGTGATGGCGGGATCATGAACACTGAAGCTTTCTTT. Translated, it gives CASSDGGIMNTEAFF.

The table lists this clone with a few counts. The chain combines TRBV5-6 with TRBJ1-4; D perhaps matches TRBD1 (5 bases). Germline V gene lookup returns CDR1 SGHDT and CDR2 YYEEEE. The CDR3 covers 16 residues. V lost 3 bases and J lost 0, with 12 bases in between. The CDR3 loop is CASSSGLYATNEKLFF. CDR3 bases: TGTGCCAGCAGCTCGGGACTCTATGCAACTAATGAAAAACTGTTTTTT.

The V call is TRBV6-7, the J call TRBJ2-6; tentatively, D is TRBD1 (6 bases). TRBV6-7 belongs to the ORF category, with a function that is uncertain. V dropped 5 bases and J dropped 7 bases, with 15 bases sitting between them. This CDR3 spans 15 amino acids. The CDR3 sequence: CASSRTAKSANVLTF. In nucleotides, the CDR3 is TGTGCCAGCAGTCGGACAGCCAAAAGTGCCAACGTCCTGACTTTC.

V usage is TRBV5-1 and J usage is TRBJ2-1; 9 positions agree with TRBD2. The length of the CDR3 is 16 residues. Germline CDR1 and CDR2: SGHRS and YFSETQ. V lost 0 bases and J lost 6; bases outside the gene matches: 7. CDR3 bases: TGCGCCAGCAGCTTGGTGGCGACTAGCGGACCCAATGAGCAGTTCTTC. Its translation: CASSLVATSGPNEQFF.

This chain uses TRBV6-2 or TRBV6-3 with TRBJ2-1, with 10 bases aligning to TRBD2. This CDR3 has 17 amino acids. V lost 2 bases and J lost 12; bases outside the gene matches: 16. The V gene's germline CDR1 is MNHEY and CDR2 SVGEGT. The CDR3 reads CASSYPSLAGAKGGQFF. In DNA, the CDR3 is TGTGCCAGCAGTTACCCATCCCTAGCGGGGGCAAAAGGGGGGCAGTTCTTC.

This clone was detected only a few times. The genes are TRBV3-1 (or the pseudogene TRBV3-2) and TRBJ1-5; D gene uncertain. V was cut by 3 bases and J by 0 bases, with 6 bases left in between. The CDR3 is 14 residues long. Germline V CDR1 and CDR2: LGHDT, YNNKEL (reference sequence). CDR3 region: CASSQGFSNQPQHF. As DNA, the CDR3 is TGTGCCAGCAGCCAGGGCTTTAGCAATCAGCCCCAGCATTTT.

The V gene is TRBV19, the J gene TRBJ2-5; weak D call: TRBD1 (6 bases). The V gene's germline CDR1 is LNHDA and CDR2 SQIVND (reference sequence). The CDR3 loop spans 16 amino acids. The V end lost 7 bases, the J end lost 0 bases, and 18 bases lay between the germline ends. CDR3 DNA: TGTGCCAGTAAGGTTCGTGAGGGGGAGTACCAAGAGACCCAGTACTTC. Translation: CASKVREGEYQETQYF.

This chain joins TRBV4-1 and TRBJ1-2, with TRBD1 identical over 9 bases. Germline V gene sequence: CDR1 MGHRA, CDR2 YSYEKL. Germline trimming cut 3 bases from V and 4 bases from J; bases unmatched to any gene: 12. The CDR3 is 17 residues long. For the CDR3, the DNA is TGCGCCAGCAGCCAGCGCACAGGGGGCGGACTGGGCTATGGCTACACCTTC. This sequence encodes CASSQRTGGGLGYGYTF.

The chain carries TRBV9 and TRBJ2-7; 9 bases map to TRBD1. The ends lost 2 bases at V and 3 bases at J; junction bases unmatched: 3. The germline V gene has CDR1 SGDLS and CDR2 YYNGEE. The CDR3 contains 14 residues. CDR3 loop: CASSVGQGFYEQYF. The CDR3 DNA follows: TGTGCCAGCAGCGTGGGACAGGGCTTCTACGAGCAGTACTTC.

This chain uses TRBV2 with TRBJ2-3, with a possible D match to TRBD2 (6 bases). The CDR3 extends over 14 amino acids. Germline V lookup: CDR1 SNHLY, CDR2 FYNNEI. The V gene lost 6 bases and the J gene lost 0 bases, with 10 bases spanning the gap. The CDR3 nucleotides are TGTGCCAGCAGGGGCGGGGCTAGCACAGATACGCAGTATTTT. This encodes CASRGGASTDTQYF. The full variable domain, in which reference TRBV2 and TRBJ2-3 provide the parts outside the CDR3, is EPEVTQTPSHQVTQMGQEVILRCVPISNHLYFYWYRQILGQKVEFLVSFYNNEISEKSEIFDDQFSVERPDGSNFTLKIRSTKLEDSAMYFCASRGGASTDTQYFGPGTRLTVL.

The CDR3 DNA follows: TGCGCCAGCAGAAGACAGTCGAATTCACCCCTCCACTTT. It specifies CASRRQSNSPLHF. The genes are TRBV5-1 and TRBJ1-6; D is possibly TRBD1 (5 bases). The CDR3 loop spans 13 amino acids. Between the trimmed V and J ends, which lost 5 bases and 7 bases, there was a span of 10 bases. Germline assignment: CDR1 SGHRS and CDR2 YFSETQ.

The rearrangement links TRBV2 to TRBJ2-1; 7 nucleotides align to TRBD1. The CDR3 is 12 amino acids. The trim removed 7 bases at V and 9 bases at J, leaving 6 bases unmatched. Germline CDR1 SNHLY, CDR2 FYNNEI. CDR3 in DNA: TGTGCCAGCATTCCGCACAGGGGTGAGCAGTTCTTC. Amino acids: CASIPHRGEQFF.

The table lists this clone with a few counts. V usage is TRBV7-9 and J usage is TRBJ2-5; 8 positions match TRBD1. The CDR3 runs to 14 residues. Per germline, CDR1 SEHNR and CDR2 FQNEAQ (reference sequence). The V segment lost 2 bases and the J segment 2 bases; nucleotides outside the gene matches: 1. The CDR3: CASSLHRGQETQYF. CDR3 DNA sequence: TGTGCCAGCAGCTTACACAGGGGGCAAGAGACCCAGTACTTC.

CDR3 DNA: TGTGCCAGCAGCTTGGGAGCCGGGACTGCGGGGGGGGCTAACTATGGCTACACCTTC. Translating gives CASSLGAGTAGGANYGYTF. This chain joins TRBV7-8 and TRBJ1-2, with D perhaps TRBD1 (5 bases). CDR1 and CDR2 from the germline V gene are SGHVS and FQNEAQ. Trimming took 3 bases from V and 0 from J, leaving 23 bases between them. This CDR3 contains 19 residues.

This rearrangement joins TRBV5-4 to TRBJ2-7; TRBD1 matches at 8 bases. This CDR3 spans 14 amino acids. V shed 4 bases, J shed 1 base, and the junction held 4 bases outside the gene matches. Looked up from germline, CDR1 is SGHNT and CDR2 is YYREEE (reference sequence). The chain's CDR3 is CASSVRQGSYEQYF. CDR3 in DNA: TGTGCCAGCAGCGTACGACAGGGGTCCTACGAGCAGTACTTC. The whole variable domain, filled in from reference TRBV5-4 and TRBJ2-7, reads ETGVTQSPTHLIKTRGQQVTLRCSSQSGHNTVSWYQQALGQGPQFIFQYYREEENGRGNFPPRFSGLQFPNYSSELNVNALELDDSALYLCASSVRQGSYEQYFGPGTRLTVT.

This clone came up a few times. This sequence joins TRBV6-5 and TRBJ2-7, with TRBD2 matching over 10 bases. V trimming: 6 bases; J trimming: 4 bases; junction bases outside the gene matches: 9. CDR1 and CDR2 from the germline V gene are MNHEY and SVGAGI. The length of the CDR3 is 15 residues. The CDR3 protein is CASRGASGRGYEQYF. As DNA, the CDR3 is TGTGCCAGCAGGGGGGCTAGCGGGAGAGGGTACGAGCAGTACTTC.

This clone was seen a single time. V gene TRBV5-5 combines with J gene TRBJ2-7; no clear D gene. The V gene's germline CDR1 is SGHKS and CDR2 YYEKEE (reference sequence). Trimming removed 0 bases at V and 0 bases at J, with 10 bases between. The CDR3 loop spans 15 amino acids. CDR3 bases: TGTGCCAGCAGCTTGGATTGGGTAGCCTCCTACGAGCAGTACTTC. Amino acid sequence: CASSLDWVASYEQYF. The whole variable domain, remainder taken from reference TRBV5-5 and TRBJ2-7, is DAGVTQSPTHLIKTRGQQVTLRCSPISGHKSVSWYQQVLGQGPQFIFQYYEKEERGRGNFPDRFSARQFPNYSSELNVNALLLGDSALYLCASSLDWVASYEQYFGPGTRLTVT.

The chain recombines TRBV5-4 with TRBJ2-2; perhaps TRBD2 as D (5 bases). V shed 0 bases and J shed 7 bases, with 16 bases lying between them. The CDR3 consists of 16 residues. Germline CDR1 SGHNT, CDR2 YYREEE (reference sequence). CDR3 sequence (DNA): TGTGCCAGCAGCTTGGTGCTTCGGGATGGAGTCGGGGAGCTGTTTTTT. As protein: CASSLVLRDGVGELFF.

The sample holds one count of this clone. The J gene is TRBJ1-2, the V gene TRBV7-3; 8 bases are shared with TRBD1. V shed 3 bases, J shed 3 bases, and the junction held 9 bases outside the gene matches. Germline V gives CDR1 SGHTA, CDR2 FQGTGA. The CDR3 has 16 residues. Here the CDR3 reads CASSLTGASLDYGYTF. CDR3 sequence (DNA): TGTGCCAGCAGCTTGACAGGGGCCTCCTTGGACTATGGCTACACCTTC.

V usage is TRBV5-4 and J usage is TRBJ1-1; TRBD1 might be the D (5 bases). V gave up 4 bases and J gave up 3 bases, with 13 bases separating them. CDR3 length: 14 amino acids. Germline loops: CDR1 SGHNT, CDR2 YYREEE (reference sequence). The chain's CDR3 is CASSRGGTDTEAFF. For the CDR3, the DNA is TGTGCCAGCAGCCGAGGAGGGACGGACACTGAAGCTTTCTTT. The variable domain in full, with the rest retrieved from reference TRBV5-4 and TRBJ1-1, is ETGVTQSPTHLIKTRGQQVTLRCSSQSGHNTVSWYQQALGQGPQFIFQYYREEENGRGNFPPRFSGLQFPNYSSELNVNALELDDSALYLCASSRGGTDTEAFFGQGTRLTVV.

This sequence joins TRBV19 and TRBJ1-5, with D possibly being TRBD1 (5 bases). CDR1 and CDR2 from the germline V gene are LNHDA and SQIVND (reference sequence). V lost 6 bases, J lost 2 bases, and 14 bases lay in between. This CDR3 is built from 15 residues. In DNA form, the CDR3 reads TGTGCCAGTAGCTTCCCAGGGCGCGGCAATCAGCCCCAGCATTTT. Amino acid sequence: CASSFPGRGNQPQHF.

A word on this clone: The germline gene is not matched at one end of the junction; a read error may be the cause. The V call is TRBV5-1, the J call TRBJ2-3; TRBD2 agrees at 10 bases. This CDR3 region has 16 residues. The germline CDR1 and CDR2 sequences are SGHRS and YFSETQ. The CDR3 sequence: CASNLRSSGRTDTQYF. CDR3 nucleotide sequence: TGCGCCAGCAACTTGCGATCTAGCGGGAGAACAGATACGCAGTATTTT.

The chain joins TRBV29-1 to TRBJ1-2; 10 positions match TRBD1. With 4 bases clipped from V and 4 bases from J, the junction kept 6 bases outside the gene matches. From germline, CDR1 is SQVTM and CDR2 ANQGSEA. The length of the CDR3 is 14 residues. The CDR3, as DNA: TGCAGCGTTGTGGAGGACAGGGGGTTCTATGGCTACACCTTC. It translates to CSVVEDRGFYGYTF.

The V call is TRBV24-1, the J call TRBJ2-7; 8 bases map to TRBD2. The CDR3 has 14 residues. V lost 2 bases and J lost 6; bases outside the gene matches: 5. Germline lookup yields CDR1 KGHDR and CDR2 SFDVKD. CDR3 in amino acids: CATSDSWTSSEQYF. The CDR3, as DNA: TGTGCCACCAGTGATTCCTGGACTAGCTCCGAGCAGTACTTC.

This clone was seen only a few times. The chain has TRBV4-1 and TRBJ2-3; 7 bases line up with TRBD2. The germline V gene encodes CDR1 MGHRA and CDR2 YSYEKL. The CDR3 loop spans 16 amino acids. The V segment lost 6 bases and the J segment 3 bases; nucleotides outside the gene matches: 12. For the CDR3, the DNA is TGCGCCAGCAGTCTTACTAGCGCCCTTGGAACAGATACGCAGTATTTT. Translated, it gives CASSLTSALGTDTQYF.